Listed below are T cell receptor beta chains from one sample, sequenced in a study of spatial heterogeneity in lung cancer. TCRdb reprocessed the 5' RACE reads via MiXCR and lists one record per CDR3 protein. The sample holds 25,000 to 35,000 distinct CDR3 sequences, approximately 8.1% seen once. Sequenced here: PBMCs, sampled at surgery. These receptors were taken from a female donor with early-stage non-small cell lung cancer. The CDR3 runs from the conserved cysteine through the conserved F or W. The order of the fields is J gene, V gene, clone size, CDR3 length, CDR3 protein. Clone size is not always given. Where it is, it says once, few, many or a class for expanded clones.

TRBJ1-4 | TRBV5-1 | many | 15 | CASRDLQGVGEKLFF
TRBJ2-3 | TRBV11-2 | many | 15 | CASRSGTGGTDTQYF
TRBJ2-5 | TRBV29-1 | many | 14 | CSVGTSPNQETQYF
TRBJ1-6 | TRBV20-1 | few | 15 | CSASKERGERTPLHF
TRBJ1-1 | TRBV19 | many | 15 | CASSNPWRGRTEAFF
TRBJ2-2 | TRBV6-6 | NA | 13 | CAGGISNTGELFF
TRBJ2-7 | TRBV28 | NA | 15 | CASSQGLAGLYEQYF
TRBJ1-4 | TRBV7-9 | many | 15 | CASSKGLEVFPKLFF
TRBJ2-3 | TRBV5-1 | many | 16 | CASSLAGQGGADTQYF
TRBJ2-1 | TRBV7-3 | many | 17 | CASSSAGGAGGRNEQFF
TRBJ2-3 | TRBV7-8 | NA | 15 | CASTRLASITDTQYF
TRBJ2-5 | TRBV3-1 | few | 16 | CASSQEGGETQETQYF
TRBJ2-3 | TRBV29-1 | many | 15 | CSVDRLAVRTDTQYF
TRBJ1-3 | TRBV6-1 | few | 13 | CASSPTQGNTIYF
TRBJ2-1 | TRBV12-3/TRBV12-4 | NA | 15 | CASSLGRRLSNEQFF
TRBJ2-7 | TRBV28 | NA | 15 | CASSLTGQGLYEQYF
TRBJ2-2 | TRBV28 | many | 15 | CASSLRTSMAGELFF